A selection of T cell receptor beta chains follows, all from one sample in a study of post-analysis software for immune sequencing data. TCRdb independently ran MiXCR on the PCR reads; one entry per CDR3 protein. The sample holds some 890,000 distinct CDR3 sequences, approximately 53% seen once. Sample: blood. The receptors stem from a girl aged 10-17 years with multiple sclerosis. The CDR3 runs from the conserved cysteine through the conserved F or W. A D gene is named only where the DNA matches it firmly. Expanded clones are given a class, and other clones once, few, many or no size at all.

size: -; J: TRBJ2-7; D: TRBD1; V: TRBV29-1; CDR3: CSVRTGTGSYEQYF; DNA: TGCAGCGTTCGAACCGGGACAGGGAGCTACGAGCAGTACTTC
size: -; J: TRBJ2-3; D: -; V: TRBV20-1; CDR3: CSAKKLTSPDTQYF; DNA: TGCAGTGCAAAAAAACTAACTAGCCCAGATACGCAGTATTTT
size: -; J: TRBJ2-7; D: -; V: TRBV6-5; CDR3: CASRGAGGYEQYF; DNA: TGTGCCAGCCGGGGCGCCGGGGGCTACGAGCAGTACTTC
size: few; J: TRBJ1-2; D: -; V: TRBV5-6; CDR3: CASSLDAARQNYGYTF; DNA: TGTGCCAGCAGCTTGGACGCTGCACGACAGAACTATGGCTACACCTTC
size: few; J: TRBJ1-6; D: -; V: TRBV12-3/TRBV12-4; CDR3: CASSLWSDNLNSPLHF; DNA: TGTGCCAGCAGTTTATGGTCAGATAACCTTAATTCACCCCTCCACTTT
size: -; J: TRBJ2-1; D: -; V: TRBV6-1; CDR3: CASSEWGNEQFF; DNA: TGTGCCAGCAGTGAATGGGGGAACGAGCAGTTCTTC
size: few; J: TRBJ2-5; D: TRBD1; V: TRBV7-2; CDR3: CASSSSPGQGEETQYF; DNA: TGTGCCAGCAGCTCAAGCCCGGGACAGGGGGAAGAGACCCAGTACTTC
size: -; J: TRBJ2-7; D: TRBD1; V: TRBV6-5; CDR3: CASRHPTGQGTHEQYF; DNA: TGTGCCAGCAGACATCCTACGGGACAGGGGACCCACGAGCAGTACTTC
size: -; J: TRBJ2-3; D: TRBD2; V: TRBV3-1; CDR3: CASSQGLAADTQYF; DNA: TGTGCCAGCAGCCAAGGGCTAGCGGCAGATACGCAGTATTTT
size: -; J: TRBJ2-7; D: TRBD2; V: TRBV6-6; CDR3: CASSFVLAGDWVEQYF; DNA: TGTGCCAGCAGTTTCGTACTAGCGGGAGATTGGGTCGAGCAGTACTTC
size: -; J: TRBJ2-5; D: -; V: TRBV7-2; CDR3: CASSFSRKLQETQYF; DNA: TGTGCCAGCAGCTTTAGCCGGAAGTTACAAGAGACCCAGTACTTC
size: -; J: TRBJ1-2; D: TRBD1; V: TRBV2; CDR3: CASSEAGDSFYGYTF; DNA: TGTGCCAGCAGTGAGGCTGGGGACAGCTTCTATGGCTACACCTTC
size: -; J: TRBJ2-1; D: -; V: TRBV19; CDR3: CASSIVGSPEYDEQFF; DNA: TGTGCCAGTAGTATAGTTGGTAGTCCCGAGTATGATGAGCAGTTCTTC
size: few; J: TRBJ1-4; D: -; V: TRBV6-5; CDR3: CASSDPGAGNEKLFF; DNA: TGTGCCAGCAGTGACCCTGGGGCAGGCAATGAAAAACTGTTTTTT
size: -; J: TRBJ2-5; D: -; V: TRBV20-1; CDR3: CSARLAQETQYF; DNA: TGCAGTGCTAGACTAGCACAAGAGACCCAGTACTTC
size: -; J: TRBJ2-7; D: -; V: TRBV20-1; CDR3: CSASPPPSYEQYF; DNA: TGCAGTGCTAGTCCCCCCCCCAGCTACGAGCAGTACTTC
size: -; J: TRBJ2-1; D: TRBD2; V: TRBV20-1; CDR3: CSARVGGGAANEQFF; DNA: TGCAGTGCTAGAGTGGGCGGGGGGGCCGCAAATGAGCAGTTCTTC
size: -; J: TRBJ2-1; D: TRBD2; V: TRBV29-1; CDR3: CSVGTSGNNEQFF; DNA: TGCAGCGTGGGGACTAGCGGCAACAATGAGCAGTTCTTC
size: few; J: TRBJ1-1; D: TRBD1; V: TRBV7-6; CDR3: CASSLLSGGTEAFF; DNA: TGTGCCAGCAGCTTACTCTCAGGGGGGACTGAAGCTTTCTTT
size: once; J: TRBJ2-7; D: -; V: TRBV21-1; CDR3: CASSVMGDSGLRSYEQYF; DNA: TGTGCCAGCAGCGTAATGGGGGATTCAGGACTCCGCTCCTACGAGCAGTACTTC
size: -; J: TRBJ1-2; D: TRBD1; V: TRBV6-6; CDR3: CASCNRGCLYGYTF; DNA: TGTGCCAGCTGCAACAGGGGGTGTTTGTATGGCTACACCTTC
size: -; J: TRBJ2-3; D: TRBD2; V: TRBV29-1; CDR3: CSVLSGGTDTQYF; DNA: TGCAGCGTTCTTAGCGGGGGCACAGATACGCAGTATTTT
size: few; J: TRBJ2-7; D: -; V: TRBV7-2; CDR3: CASSFTQDQRAEQYF; DNA: TGTGCCAGCAGCTTCACTCAGGACCAGCGGGCCGAGCAGTACTTC
size: once; J: TRBJ2-5; D: TRBD1; V: TRBV12-3/TRBV12-4; CDR3: CASSNHNDRDRELYF; DNA: TGTGCCAGCAGTAACCATAACGACCGGGACAGGGAGCTGTACTTC
size: -; J: TRBJ2-1; D: -; V: TRBV6-1; CDR3: CASSEGVFSSYNEQFF; DNA: TGTGCCAGCAGTGAAGGGGTTTTTAGCTCCTACAATGAGCAGTTCTTC
size: few; J: TRBJ1-2; D: -; V: TRBV29-1; CDR3: CSVEAAGNYGYTF; DNA: TGCAGCGTTGAAGCGGCGGGAAACTATGGCTACACCTTC
size: -; J: TRBJ1-2; D: TRBD1; V: TRBV6-5; CDR3: CASSSTGGVGGYTF; DNA: TGTGCCAGCAGCTCAACAGGGGGCGTGGGTGGCTACACCTTC
size: few; J: TRBJ2-5; D: -; V: TRBV7-2; CDR3: CASSPSAGTQYF; DNA: TGTGCCAGCAGCCCGTCGGCTGGGACCCAGTACTTC
size: -; J: TRBJ2-7; D: TRBD2; V: TRBV6-5; CDR3: CASTHDQREGGEQYF; DNA: TGTGCCAGCACCCATGACCAGCGGGAGGGAGGCGAGCAGTACTTC
size: -; J: TRBJ1-2; D: -; V: TRBV29-1; CDR3: CSVESDGYGYTF; DNA: TGCAGCGTTGAGTCCGACGGCTATGGCTACACCTTC
size: few; J: TRBJ2-7; D: TRBD1; V: TRBV7-9; CDR3: CASSPTGQGKYEQYF; DNA: TGTGCCAGCAGCCCTACGGGACAGGGGAAATACGAGCAGTACTTC
size: few; J: TRBJ1-2; D: TRBD1; V: TRBV6-6; CDR3: CASSYPSATGGIYGYTF; DNA: TGTGCCAGCAGTTACCCGTCCGCGACAGGGGGAATCTATGGCTACACCTTC
size: -; J: TRBJ2-3; D: TRBD2; V: TRBV7-2; CDR3: CASSLDGLAGLLDTQYF; DNA: TGTGCCAGCAGCCTTGATGGACTAGCGGGCTTGTTAGATACGCAGTATTTT
size: -; J: TRBJ2-4; D: TRBD2; V: TRBV3-1; CDR3: CASSQAAGGGLAKNIQYF; DNA: TGTGCCAGCAGCCAAGCGGCCGGGGGGGGGTTAGCCAAAAACATTCAGTACTTC
size: -; J: TRBJ1-2; D: -; V: TRBV5-5; CDR3: CASSLGATQGRIYYGYTF; DNA: TGTGCCAGCAGCTTGGGAGCTACTCAGGGAAGGATCTACTATGGCTACACCTTC
size: -; J: TRBJ2-6; D: TRBD2; V: TRBV5-1; CDR3: CASSLAGGLSGANVLTF; DNA: TGCGCCAGCAGCTTGGCGGGAGGCCTCTCTGGGGCCAACGTCCTGACTTTC
size: few; J: TRBJ2-1; D: -; V: TRBV5-1; CDR3: CASSLGSDYNEQFF; DNA: TGCGCCAGCAGCTTAGGCAGCGACTACAATGAGCAGTTCTTC
size: few; J: TRBJ1-2; D: -; V: TRBV5-1; CDR3: CASSPFRPIDGYTF; DNA: TGCGCCAGCAGCCCCTTCCGACCAATCGATGGCTACACCTTC
size: few; J: TRBJ1-2; D: -; V: TRBV5-5; CDR3: CATQGGDGYTF; DNA: TGTGCCACCCAGGGCGGGGACGGCTACACCTTC
size: -; J: TRBJ2-3; D: -; V: TRBV5-1; CDR3: CASSLATKRDTQYF; DNA: TGCGCCAGCAGCTTGGCGACCAAGAGAGATACGCAGTATTTT
size: once; J: TRBJ2-2; D: TRBD2; V: TRBV12-3/TRBV12-4; CDR3: CASSFPRRGGAEPGLAETGELFF; DNA: TGTGCCAGCAGTTTTCCCAGGCGGGGGGGCGCTGAACCGGGACTAGCGGAAACCGGGGAGCTGTTTTTT